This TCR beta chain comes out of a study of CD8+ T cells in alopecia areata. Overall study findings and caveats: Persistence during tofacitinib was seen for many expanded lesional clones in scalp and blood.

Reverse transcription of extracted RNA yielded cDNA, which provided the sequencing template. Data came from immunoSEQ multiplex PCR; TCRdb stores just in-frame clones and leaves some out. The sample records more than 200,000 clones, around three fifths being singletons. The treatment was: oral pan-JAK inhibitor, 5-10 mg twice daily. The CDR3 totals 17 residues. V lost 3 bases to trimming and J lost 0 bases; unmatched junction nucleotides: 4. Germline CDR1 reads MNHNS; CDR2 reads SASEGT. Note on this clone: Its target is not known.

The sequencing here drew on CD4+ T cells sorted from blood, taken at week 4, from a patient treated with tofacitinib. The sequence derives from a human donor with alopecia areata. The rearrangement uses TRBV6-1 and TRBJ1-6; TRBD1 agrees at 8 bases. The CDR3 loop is CASSDWDRSSYNSPLHF. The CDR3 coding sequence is TGTGCCAGCAGTGACTGGGACAGGAGCTCCTATAATTCACCCCTCCACTTT.